The source of this TCR beta chain is a study of cytomegalovirus exposure and HLA in healthy donors. Notes on the study in general: It was 160 or so TCR beta chains that were listed as cytomegalovirus-associated.

Of note for this clone: Its antigen is undetermined.

In germline, CDR1 is MNHEY, CDR2 SMNVEV (reference sequence). V gave up 4 bases and J gave up 4 bases; unmatched junction bases: 7. The CDR3 is made up of 15 amino acids. The primer mix had 60 Vbeta and 13 Jbeta primers. Sequenced by immunoSEQ multiplex PCR; TCRdb stores in-frame clones only, minus some. The table includes over 120,000 clones, more than 75% detected once. Sequenced: PBMCs. This clonotype originated in a woman aged 18-29 years in good health and CMV-seropositive. V is TRBV27 and J is TRBJ1-5, with 7 bases aligning to TRBD1. CDR3 sequence: CASSYSPGQNQPQHF. The CDR3 region has the DNA TGTGCCAGCAGTTACTCCCCGGGACAGAATCAGCCCCAGCATTTT.